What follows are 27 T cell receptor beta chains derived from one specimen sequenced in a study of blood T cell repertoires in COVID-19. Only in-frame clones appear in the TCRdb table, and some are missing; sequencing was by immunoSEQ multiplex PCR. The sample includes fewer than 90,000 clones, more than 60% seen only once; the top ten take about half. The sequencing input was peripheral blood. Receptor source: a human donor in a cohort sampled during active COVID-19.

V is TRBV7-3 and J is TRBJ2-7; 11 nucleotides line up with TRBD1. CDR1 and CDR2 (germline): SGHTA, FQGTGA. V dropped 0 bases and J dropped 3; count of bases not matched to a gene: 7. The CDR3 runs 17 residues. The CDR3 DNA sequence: TGTGCCAGCAGCTTAACGGGGTCCGGGACAGGGGGCTACGAGCAGTACTTC. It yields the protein CASSLTGSGTGGYEQYF.

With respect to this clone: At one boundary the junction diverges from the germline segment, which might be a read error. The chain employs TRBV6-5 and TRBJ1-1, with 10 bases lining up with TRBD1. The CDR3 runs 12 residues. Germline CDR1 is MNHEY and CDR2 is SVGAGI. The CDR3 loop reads CGSGQGNAEAFF. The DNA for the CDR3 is TGTGGGTCGGGACAGGGGAACGCTGAAGCTTTCTTT.

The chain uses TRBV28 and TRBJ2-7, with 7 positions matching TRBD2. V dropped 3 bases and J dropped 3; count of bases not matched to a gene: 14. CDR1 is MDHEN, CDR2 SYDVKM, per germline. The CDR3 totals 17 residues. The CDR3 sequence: CASSFLSRLADRYEQYF. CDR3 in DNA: TGTGCCAGCAGTTTTTTGTCGCGACTAGCTGATCGCTACGAGCAGTACTTC.

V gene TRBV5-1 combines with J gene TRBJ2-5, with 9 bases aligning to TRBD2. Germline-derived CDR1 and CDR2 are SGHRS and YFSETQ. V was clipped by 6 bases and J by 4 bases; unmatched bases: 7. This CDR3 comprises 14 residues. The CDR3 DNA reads TGCGCCAGCAAGGCGGGAGGGACGGGAGAGACCCAGTACTTC. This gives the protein CASKAGGTGETQYF.

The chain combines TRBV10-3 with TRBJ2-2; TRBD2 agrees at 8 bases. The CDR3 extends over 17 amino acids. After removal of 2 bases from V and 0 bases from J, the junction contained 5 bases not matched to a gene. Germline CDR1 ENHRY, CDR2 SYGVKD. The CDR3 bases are TGTGCCATCAGTGAGGGGGCTAGCGGGCCGAACACCGGGGAGCTGTTTTTT. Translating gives CAISEGASGPNTGELFF.

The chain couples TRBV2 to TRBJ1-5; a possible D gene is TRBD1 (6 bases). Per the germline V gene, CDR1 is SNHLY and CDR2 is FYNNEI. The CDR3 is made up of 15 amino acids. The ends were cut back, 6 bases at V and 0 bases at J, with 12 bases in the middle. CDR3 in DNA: TGTGCCAGCAGGCAGGGGATGGGTAGCAATCAGCCCCAGCATTTT. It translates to CASRQGMGSNQPQHF.

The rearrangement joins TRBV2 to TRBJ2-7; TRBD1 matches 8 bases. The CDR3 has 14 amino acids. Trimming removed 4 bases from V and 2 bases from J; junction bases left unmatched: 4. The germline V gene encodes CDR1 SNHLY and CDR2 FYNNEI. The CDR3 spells CASSVQGGPYEQYF. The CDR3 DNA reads TGTGCCAGCAGTGTACAGGGGGGTCCCTACGAGCAGTACTTC.

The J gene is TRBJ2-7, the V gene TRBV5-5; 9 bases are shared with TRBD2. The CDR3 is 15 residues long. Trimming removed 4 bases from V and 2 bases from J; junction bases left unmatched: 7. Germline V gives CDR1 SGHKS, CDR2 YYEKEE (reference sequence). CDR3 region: CASSTTSGRTYEQYF. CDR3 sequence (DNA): TGTGCCAGCAGCACCACTAGCGGGCGGACCTACGAGCAGTACTTC.

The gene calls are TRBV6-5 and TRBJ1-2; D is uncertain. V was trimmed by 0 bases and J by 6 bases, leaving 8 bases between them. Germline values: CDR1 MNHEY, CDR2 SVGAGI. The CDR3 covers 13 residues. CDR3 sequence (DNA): TGTGCCAGCAGTTACTCCCCCCGTAATGGCTACACCTTC. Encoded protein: CASSYSPRNGYTF.

The CDR3 sequence is CASSYSSGSSYEQYF. In nucleotides, the CDR3 is TGTGCCAGCAGTTACTCGAGCGGTAGTTCTTACGAGCAGTACTTC. The V gene is TRBV6-2 or TRBV6-3, the J gene TRBJ2-7; weak D call: TRBD2 (5 bases). Germline V lookup: CDR1 MNHEY, CDR2 SVGEGT. Trimming removed 0 bases at V and 4 bases at J, with 13 bases between. This CDR3 is 15 amino acids long.

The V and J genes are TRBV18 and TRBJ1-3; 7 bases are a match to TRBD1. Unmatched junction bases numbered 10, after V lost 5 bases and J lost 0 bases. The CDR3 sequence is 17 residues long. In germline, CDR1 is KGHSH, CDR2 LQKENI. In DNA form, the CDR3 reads TGTGCCAGCTCAACTACAGGGGCCAAGAGCTCTGGAAACACCATATATTTT. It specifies CASSTTGAKSSGNTIYF.

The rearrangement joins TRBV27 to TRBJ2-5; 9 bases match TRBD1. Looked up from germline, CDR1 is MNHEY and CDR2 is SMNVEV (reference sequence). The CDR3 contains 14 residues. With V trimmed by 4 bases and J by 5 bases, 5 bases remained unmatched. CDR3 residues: CASSWGQGSETQYF. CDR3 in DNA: TGTGCCAGCAGTTGGGGACAGGGCAGCGAGACCCAGTACTTC.

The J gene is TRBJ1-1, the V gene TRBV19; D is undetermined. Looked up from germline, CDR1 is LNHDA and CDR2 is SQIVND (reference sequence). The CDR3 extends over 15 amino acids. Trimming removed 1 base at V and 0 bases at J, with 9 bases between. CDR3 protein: CASSIGPILNTEAFF. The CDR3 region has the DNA TGTGCCAGTAGTATAGGGCCCATACTGAACACTGAAGCTTTCTTT. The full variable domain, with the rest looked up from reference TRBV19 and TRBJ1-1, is DGGITQSPKYLFRKEGQNVTLSCEQNLNHDAMYWYRQDPGQGLRLIYYSQIVNDFQKGDIAEGYSVSREKKESFPLTVTSAQKNPTAFYLCASSIGPILNTEAFFGQGTRLTVV.

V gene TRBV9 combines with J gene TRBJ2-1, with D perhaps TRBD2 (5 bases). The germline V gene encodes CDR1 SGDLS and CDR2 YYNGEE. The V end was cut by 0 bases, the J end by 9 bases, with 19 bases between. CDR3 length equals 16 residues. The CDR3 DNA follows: TGTGCCAGCAGCGTAGCCCCAGTCGTGAGGGTAGGTGAGCAGTTCTTC. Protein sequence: CASSVAPVVRVGEQFF. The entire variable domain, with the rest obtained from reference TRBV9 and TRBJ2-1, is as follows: DSGVTQTPKHLITATGQRVTLRCSPRSGDLSVYWYQQSLDQGLQFLIQYYNGEERAKGNILERFSAQQFPDLHSELNLSSLELGDSALYFCASSVAPVVRVGEQFFGPGTRLTVL.

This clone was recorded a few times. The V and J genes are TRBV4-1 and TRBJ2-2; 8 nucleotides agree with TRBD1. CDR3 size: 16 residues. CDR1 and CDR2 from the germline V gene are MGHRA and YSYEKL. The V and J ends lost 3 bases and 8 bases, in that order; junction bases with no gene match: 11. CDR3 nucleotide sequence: TGCGCCAGCAGCCAGGCGGACAGGGATGGTTTGGGGGAGCTGTTTTTT. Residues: CASSQADRDGLGELFF.

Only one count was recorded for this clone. The CDR3 reads CASSFGGRRYEQYF. DNA of the CDR3: TGTGCCAGCAGTTTTGGCGGGAGGAGATACGAGCAGTACTTC. This rearrangement joins TRBV28 to TRBJ2-7; 8 positions match TRBD2. CDR1 and CDR2 (germline): MDHEN, SYDVKM. Losses at the gene ends were 3 bases for V and 4 bases for J; bases not matched to a gene: 5. CDR3 length equals 14 residues.

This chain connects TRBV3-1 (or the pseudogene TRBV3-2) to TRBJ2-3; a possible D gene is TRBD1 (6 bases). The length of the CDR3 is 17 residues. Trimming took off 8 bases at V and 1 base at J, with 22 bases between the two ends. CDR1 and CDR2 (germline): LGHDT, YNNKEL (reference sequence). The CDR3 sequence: CASGTTGHRSGTDTQYF. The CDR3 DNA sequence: TGTGCCAGCGGTACAACGGGACACCGATCCGGCACAGATACGCAGTATTTT.

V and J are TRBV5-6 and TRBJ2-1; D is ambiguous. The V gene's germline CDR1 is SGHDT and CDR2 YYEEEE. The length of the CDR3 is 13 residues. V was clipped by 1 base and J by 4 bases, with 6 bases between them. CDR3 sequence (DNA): TGTGCCAGCAGCTTGTTAGTTTACAATGAGCAGTTCTTC. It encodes CASSLLVYNEQFF.

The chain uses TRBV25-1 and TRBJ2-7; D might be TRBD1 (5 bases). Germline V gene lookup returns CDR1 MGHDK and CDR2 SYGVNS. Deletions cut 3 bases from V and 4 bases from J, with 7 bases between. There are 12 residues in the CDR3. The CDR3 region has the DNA TGTGCCAGCAGTGACAGGGCTTACGAGCAGTACTTC. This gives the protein CASSDRAYEQYF.

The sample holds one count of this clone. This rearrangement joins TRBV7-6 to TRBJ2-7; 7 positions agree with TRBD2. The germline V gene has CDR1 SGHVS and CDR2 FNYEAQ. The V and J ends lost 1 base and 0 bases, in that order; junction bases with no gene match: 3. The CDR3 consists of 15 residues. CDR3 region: CASSLEAGLSYEQYF. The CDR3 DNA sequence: TGTGCCAGCAGCTTAGAAGCGGGGCTCTCCTACGAGCAGTACTTC.

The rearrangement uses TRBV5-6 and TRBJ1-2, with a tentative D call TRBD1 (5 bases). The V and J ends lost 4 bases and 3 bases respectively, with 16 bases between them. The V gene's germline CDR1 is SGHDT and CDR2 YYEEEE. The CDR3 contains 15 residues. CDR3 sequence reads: CASSPTLGGDYGYTF. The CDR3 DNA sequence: TGTGCCAGCAGCCCCACCCTCGGGGGTGACTATGGCTACACCTTC.

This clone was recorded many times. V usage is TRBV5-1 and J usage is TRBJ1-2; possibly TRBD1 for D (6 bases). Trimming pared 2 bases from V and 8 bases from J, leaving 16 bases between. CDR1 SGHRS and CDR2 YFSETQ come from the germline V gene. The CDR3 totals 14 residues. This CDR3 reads CASSFGEGGYGYTF. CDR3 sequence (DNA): TGCGCCAGCAGCTTCGGGGAAGGGGGTTACGGCTACACCTTC.

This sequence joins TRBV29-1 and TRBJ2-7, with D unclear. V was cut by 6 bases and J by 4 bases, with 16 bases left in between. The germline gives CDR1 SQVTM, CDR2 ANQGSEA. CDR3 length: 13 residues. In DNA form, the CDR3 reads TGCAGCGTCATTACCCGGAGCTTATACGAGCAGTACTTC. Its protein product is CSVITRSLYEQYF.

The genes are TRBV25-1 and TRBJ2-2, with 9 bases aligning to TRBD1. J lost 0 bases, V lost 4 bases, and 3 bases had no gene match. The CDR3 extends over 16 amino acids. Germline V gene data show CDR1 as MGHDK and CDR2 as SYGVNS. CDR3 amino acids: CASSGGQGSNTGELFF. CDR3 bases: TGTGCCAGCAGTGGGGGACAGGGTTCGAACACCGGGGAGCTGTTTTTT. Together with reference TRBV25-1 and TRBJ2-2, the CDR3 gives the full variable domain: EADIYQTPRYLVIGTGKKITLECSQTMGHDKMYWYQQDPGMELHLIHYSYGVNSTEKGDLSSESTVSRIRTEHFPLTLESARPSHTSQYLCASSGGQGSNTGELFFGEGSRLTVL.

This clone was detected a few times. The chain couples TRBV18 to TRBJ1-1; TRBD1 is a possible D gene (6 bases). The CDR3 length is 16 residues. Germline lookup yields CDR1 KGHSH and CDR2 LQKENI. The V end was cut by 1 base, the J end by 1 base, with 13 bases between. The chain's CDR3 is CASSPHGGQENTEAFF. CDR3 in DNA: TGTGCCAGCTCACCACACGGGGGGCAAGAGAACACTGAAGCTTTCTTT.

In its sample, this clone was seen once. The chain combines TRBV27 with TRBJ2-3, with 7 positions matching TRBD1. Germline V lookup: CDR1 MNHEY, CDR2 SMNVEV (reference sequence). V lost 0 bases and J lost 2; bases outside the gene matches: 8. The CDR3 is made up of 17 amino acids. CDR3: CASSLSGWDSFTDTQYF. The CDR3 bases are TGTGCCAGCAGTTTATCAGGATGGGACAGCTTCACAGATACGCAGTATTTT.

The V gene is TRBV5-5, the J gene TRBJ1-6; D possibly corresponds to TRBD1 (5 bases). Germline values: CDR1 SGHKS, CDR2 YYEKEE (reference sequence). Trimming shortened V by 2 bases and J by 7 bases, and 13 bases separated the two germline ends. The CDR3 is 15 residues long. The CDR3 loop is CASSLRAGPNSPLHF. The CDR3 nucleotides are TGTGCCAGCAGCTTACGCGCAGGGCCGAATTCACCCCTCCACTTT.